Below are 27 T cell receptor beta chains sequenced from a single sample in a study of CD8 T cells in ankylosing spondylitis. Study results and limitations: Among TCR beta sequences, a motif of several highly homologous variants appeared characteristic of ankylosing spondylitis blood.

Antigen specificity for these receptors is unknown. TCRdb re-analysed the 5' RACE reads in MiXCR, keeping a single row per CDR3 protein. The sample includes about 220,000 distinct CDR3 sequences, just under 7.5% seen only once; the top ten take about 14%. The sequenced sample consisted of blood, either unsorted or a sorted T cell fraction (not recorded which). These receptors were collected from a male donor with ankylosing spondylitis.

This clonotype was detected ten times or more. The J gene is TRBJ2-3, the V gene TRBV20-1; the D gene is possibly TRBD2 (7 bases). The CDR3 sequence is 14 residues long. Per the germline V gene, CDR1 is DFQATT and CDR2 is SNEGSKA (reference sequence). The ends were cut back, 5 bases at V and 2 bases at J, with 14 bases in the middle. Here the CDR3 DNA reads TGCAGTGCTGGGGGGGGCCTATACACAGATACGCAGTATTTT. This gives the protein CSAGGGLYTDTQYF.

This clonotype came up many times. V and J are TRBV12-3 or TRBV12-4 and TRBJ2-1; no clear D. This CDR3 has 12 residues. Trimming removed 1 base at V and 5 bases at J, with 3 bases between. CDR3 sequence: CASSLVHNEQFF. DNA of the CDR3: TGTGCCAGCAGTTTAGTCCACAATGAGCAGTTCTTC.

The chain uses TRBV7-9 and TRBJ2-5; 8 nucleotides agree with TRBD2. From germline, CDR1 is SEHNR and CDR2 FQNEAQ (reference sequence). V was clipped by 4 bases and J by 5 bases; unmatched bases: 9. The CDR3 consists of 15 residues. The CDR3 is CASSYPGRADETQYF. In DNA form, the CDR3 reads TGTGCCAGCAGCTACCCCGGGAGGGCCGATGAGACCCAGTACTTC.

This clonotype was picked up a small number of times. V gene TRBV10-3 combines with J gene TRBJ1-1; D ambiguous. The CDR3 sequence is 12 residues long. Germline CDR1 reads ENHRY; CDR2 reads SYGVKD. V shed 5 bases and J shed 7 bases, with 11 bases lying between them. The CDR3 DNA reads as TGTGCCATCAGTCGTCCAGGCGTTGAAGCTTTCTTT. This translates into CAISRPGVEAFF.

In its sample, this clonotype was seen a few times. The V call is TRBV15, the J call TRBJ2-7; D call uncertain. CDR3 length equals 14 residues. With 0 bases removed from V and 3 bases from J, the gap between germline ends came to 9 bases. The germline CDR1 and CDR2 sequences are LNHNV and YYDKDF (reference sequence). CDR3 amino acids: CATSRDWADYEQYF. CDR3 in DNA: TGTGCCACCAGCAGAGACTGGGCAGACTACGAGCAGTACTTC. The full variable domain, rest sourced from reference TRBV15 and TRBJ2-7, is DAMVIQNPRYQVTQFGKPVTLSCSQTLNHNVMYWYQQKSSQAPKLLFHYYDKDFNNEADTPDNFQSRRPNTSFCFLDIRSPGLGDTAMYLCATSRDWADYEQYFGPGTRLTVT.

This clonotype was detected ten times or more. The chain has TRBV12-3 or TRBV12-4 and TRBJ2-5; D is tentatively TRBD1 or TRBD2 (5 bases each). Trimming shortened V by 6 bases and J by 2 bases, and 13 bases separated the two germline ends. This CDR3 contains 14 residues. CDR3 nucleotides: TGTGCCAGCAGCCTGGGACCGTATCAAGAGACCCAGTACTTC. This codes for CASSLGPYQETQYF.

Ten or more counts support this clonotype. The J gene is TRBJ2-2, the V gene TRBV7-9, with D unclear. CDR3 length: 15 amino acids. Germline V gene sequence: CDR1 SEHNR, CDR2 FQNEAQ (reference sequence). Trimming shortened V by 1 base and J by 3 bases, and 9 bases separated the two germline ends. The CDR3 sequence is CASSLDRPHTGELFF. CDR3 DNA: TGTGCCAGCAGCTTAGATCGACCGCACACCGGGGAGCTGTTTTTT. The whole variable domain, filled in from reference TRBV7-9 and TRBJ2-2, reads DTGVSQNPRHKITKRGQNVTFRCDPISEHNRLYWYRQTLGQGPEFLTYFQNEAQLEKSRLLSDRFSAERPKGSFSTLEIQRTEQGDSAMYLCASSLDRPHTGELFFGEGSRLTVL.

At least ten counts were recorded for this clonotype. The chain couples TRBV28 to TRBJ1-1, with TRBD1 matching over 7 bases. There are 13 residues in the CDR3. The V gene's germline CDR1 is MDHEN and CDR2 SYDVKM. V shed 2 bases, J shed 5 bases, and the junction held 2 bases outside the gene matches. The CDR3 protein is CASSLQGVTEAFF. The CDR3 nucleotides are TGTGCCAGCAGTTTACAGGGGGTAACTGAAGCTTTCTTT.

This clonotype was recorded at least ten times. The rearrangement uses TRBV4-3 and TRBJ2-7; 7 positions agree with TRBD2. The ends lost 3 bases at V and 0 bases at J; junction bases unmatched: 5. The germline CDR1 and CDR2 sequences are LGHNA and YSLEER. The CDR3 covers 15 residues. The CDR3 DNA sequence: TGCGCCAGCAGCCAGTGGGGCGGGAGCTCCTACGAGCAGTACTTC. It codes for CASSQWGGSSYEQYF.

This clonotype was seen at least ten times. This chain links TRBV6-2 or TRBV6-3 with TRBJ2-1; D is possibly TRBD2 (6 bases). Trimming cost V 5 bases and J 8 bases, with 13 bases left between them. The CDR3 sequence is 13 residues long. Germline V gives CDR1 MNHEY, CDR2 SVGEGT. In DNA form, the CDR3 reads TGTGCCAGCAGTATGGGGGGACCCTATGAGCAGTTCTTC. This gives the protein CASSMGGPYEQFF.

This clonotype was recorded many times. The chain couples TRBV4-3 to TRBJ2-1; a possible D gene is TRBD1 (7 bases). CDR1 is LGHNA, CDR2 YSLEER, per germline. The CDR3 is made up of 16 amino acids. V lost 0 bases to trimming and J lost 4 bases, with 13 bases between them. The CDR3 DNA reads as TGCGCCAGCAGCCAAGATACCAGGGGGGCTTACAATGAGCAGTTCTTC. Translation gives CASSQDTRGAYNEQFF.

In its sample, this clonotype was seen many times. The chain uses TRBV12-3 or TRBV12-4 and TRBJ2-1, with D possibly TRBD2 on 5 matching bases. V lost 6 bases, J lost 0 bases, and 9 bases lay in between. The CDR3 spans 14 residues. CDR3 protein: CASRVGSSYNEQFF. Written as DNA, the CDR3 is TGTGCCAGCAGAGTTGGGAGCTCCTACAATGAGCAGTTCTTC.

This clonotype turned up a few times. The V gene is TRBV5-1, the J gene TRBJ2-7; maybe TRBD2 (7 bases). This CDR3 region has 14 residues. V shed 0 bases and J shed 7 bases, with 14 bases lying between them. Per the germline V gene, CDR1 is SGHRS and CDR2 is YFSETQ. In DNA form, the CDR3 reads TGCGCCAGCAGCTTGGGGGGGGGCGTCTCTGAGCAGTACTTC. Its translation: CASSLGGGVSEQYF.

This clonotype was seen only a few times. The CDR3 nucleotides read TGTGCCAGCAGCTCGACAGGGAACGGGAGATACGGGGAGCTGTTTTTT. Translating it yields CASSSTGNGRYGELFF. This rearrangement joins TRBV7-9 to TRBJ2-2, with a possible D match to TRBD1 (7 bases). Germline V gene lookup returns CDR1 SEHNR and CDR2 FQNEAQ (reference sequence). Trimming cost V 4 bases and J 7 bases, with 19 bases left between them. The CDR3 spans 16 residues.

Ten or more counts support this clonotype. DNA of the CDR3: TGTGCCACGGCGGAAGGACGGGCGAACACCGGGGAGCTGTTTTTT. Translation gives CATAEGRANTGELFF. The chain joins TRBV7-6 to TRBJ2-2; D gene uncertain. Per germline, CDR1 SGHVS and CDR2 FNYEAQ. The length of the CDR3 is 15 residues. Trimming shortened V by 10 bases and J by 0 bases, and 15 bases separated the two germline ends.

In this sample, this clonotype turned up a few times. V usage is TRBV29-1 and J usage is TRBJ2-7, with D perhaps being TRBD1 or TRBD2 (5 bases each). Germline V lookup: CDR1 SQVTM, CDR2 ANQGSEA. V lost 7 bases and J 4 bases, leaving 17 bases between the germline ends. The CDR3 length is 13 residues. CDR3 sequence reads: CSALGTKAYEQYF. The CDR3 DNA is TGCAGCGCCCTAGGGACGAAAGCGTACGAGCAGTACTTC.

This clonotype showed up many times. The chain has TRBV28 and TRBJ2-7; D unresolved. This CDR3 region has 14 residues. Trimming cost V 6 bases and J 3 bases, with 15 bases left between them. Germline-derived CDR1 and CDR2 are MDHEN and SYDVKM. The chain's CDR3 is CASSTEMSYYEQYF. The DNA for the CDR3 is TGTGCCAGCAGCACAGAGATGAGCTACTACGAGCAGTACTTC.

This clonotype has a handful of counts. This chain joins TRBV7-9 and TRBJ1-3; no definite D call. CDR3 size: 15 residues. CDR1 is SEHNR and CDR2 is FQNEAQ in the germline V gene (reference sequence). V dropped 7 bases and J dropped 8 bases, with 21 bases sitting between them. The DNA for the CDR3 is TGTGCCAGCACCGACCTCGGGCAGATCGGGGACACCATATATTTT. Its protein is CASTDLGQIGDTIYF.

In its sample, this clonotype was seen many times. The chain links TRBV6-1 to TRBJ2-5; the match to TRBD1 covers 8 bases. The V segment lost 6 bases and the J segment 3 bases; nucleotides outside the gene matches: 15. This CDR3 spans 17 amino acids. CDR1 is MNHNS and CDR2 is SASEGT in the germline V gene. The CDR3 sequence is CASSTIGTGLMEETQYF. In DNA, the CDR3 is TGTGCCAGCAGCACTATTGGGACAGGACTAATGGAAGAGACCCAGTACTTC.

This clonotype has at least ten counts. This chain joins TRBV4-3 and TRBJ1-2, with D possibly TRBD1 on 5 matching bases. V shed 4 bases and J shed 0 bases, with 12 bases lying between them. Looked up from germline, CDR1 is LGHNA and CDR2 is YSLEER. This CDR3 contains 15 residues. CDR3 in DNA: TGCGCCAGCAGCCCTCGGACACGAACTAACTATGGCTACACCTTC. It specifies CASSPRTRTNYGYTF.

The rearrangement uses TRBV28 and TRBJ2-7; no clear D. There are 13 residues in the CDR3. The V end lost 4 bases, the J end lost 6 bases, and 13 bases lay between the germline ends. Germline CDR1 reads MDHEN; CDR2 reads SYDVKM. The CDR3 loop reads CASSSTNLVEQYF. In DNA form, the CDR3 reads TGTGCCAGCAGTTCAACTAACCTGGTCGAGCAGTACTTC. Variable domain in full (rest from reference TRBV28 and TRBJ2-7): DVKVTQSSRYLVKRTGEKVFLECVQDMDHENMFWYRQDPGLGLRLIYFSYDVKMKEKGDIPEGYSVSREKKERFSLILESASTNQTSMYLCASSSTNLVEQYFGPGTRLTVT.

In its sample, this clonotype was seen many times. The chain carries TRBV7-9 and TRBJ2-3; unclear D gene. V was trimmed by 7 bases and J by 3 bases, leaving 20 bases between them. Germline V CDR1 and CDR2: SEHNR, FQNEAQ (reference sequence). This CDR3 region has 16 residues. CDR3 sequence: CASTNSGLERTDTQYF. The DNA for the CDR3 is TGTGCCAGCACCAACTCGGGTCTGGAAAGGACAGATACGCAGTATTTT.

The V gene is TRBV6-1, the J gene TRBJ2-6, with 10 bases fitting TRBD1. After removal of 6 bases from V and 0 bases from J, the junction contained 8 bases not matched to a gene. Germline CDR1 MNHNS, CDR2 SASEGT. The CDR3 is 18 amino acids. CDR3 sequence (DNA): TGTGCCAGCAGCCCCGGGACAGGGGTCCTCTCTGGGGCCAACGTCCTGACTTTC. Translating gives CASSPGTGVLSGANVLTF.

This clonotype was observed a single time. The chain has TRBV12-3 or TRBV12-4 and TRBJ1-1, with D perhaps matching TRBD1 (6 bases). V lost 6 bases and J lost 4, with 18 bases in between. The CDR3 totals 15 residues. The CDR3 sequence: CASSWGGAPSTEAFF. The CDR3 nucleotides are TGTGCCAGCAGCTGGGGGGGGGCCCCTTCCACTGAAGCTTTCTTT.

There are many counts of this clonotype. The chain links TRBV5-1 to TRBJ1-1; D perhaps matches TRBD1 (5 bases). Trimming took 4 bases from V and 7 from J, leaving 14 bases between them. The CDR3 sequence is 13 residues long. Germline values: CDR1 SGHRS, CDR2 YFSETQ. Written as DNA, the CDR3 is TGCGCCAGCAGCATGGGACCTTCTCTTGAAGCTTTCTTT. Translated: CASSMGPSLEAFF.

This clonotype was observed a few times. This chain joins TRBV27 and TRBJ2-1; no firm D call. Germline CDR1 and CDR2: MNHEY and SMNVEV (reference sequence). Trimming pared 4 bases from V and 7 bases from J, leaving 11 bases between. The CDR3 is 13 residues long. The CDR3 region has the DNA TGTGCCAGCAGTTCCCCTTTCGGGAATGAGCAGTTCTTC. This codes for CASSSPFGNEQFF.

This chain uses TRBV27 with TRBJ2-7, with 8 bases fitting TRBD2. Germline V gives CDR1 MNHEY, CDR2 SMNVEV (reference sequence). This CDR3 region has 15 residues. With 4 bases clipped from V and 7 bases from J, the junction kept 12 bases outside the gene matches. CDR3 residues: CASSSYGGGEVEQYF. CDR3 coding DNA: TGTGCCAGCAGTTCTTACGGGGGGGGCGAAGTGGAGCAGTACTTC.